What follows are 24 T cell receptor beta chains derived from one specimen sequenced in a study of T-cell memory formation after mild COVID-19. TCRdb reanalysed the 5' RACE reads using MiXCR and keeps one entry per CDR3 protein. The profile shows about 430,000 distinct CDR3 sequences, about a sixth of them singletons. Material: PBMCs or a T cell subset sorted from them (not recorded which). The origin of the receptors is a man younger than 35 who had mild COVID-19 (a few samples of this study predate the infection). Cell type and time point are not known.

The CDR3 loop reads CASSFRGAPEAFF. The CDR3 DNA is TGTGCCAGCAGTTTTAGGGGGGCTCCTGAAGCTTTCTTT. The chain uses TRBV12-3 or TRBV12-4 and TRBJ1-1; a possible D gene is TRBD1 (6 bases). Trimming cost V 3 bases and J 6 bases, with 11 bases left between them. The CDR3 covers 13 residues.

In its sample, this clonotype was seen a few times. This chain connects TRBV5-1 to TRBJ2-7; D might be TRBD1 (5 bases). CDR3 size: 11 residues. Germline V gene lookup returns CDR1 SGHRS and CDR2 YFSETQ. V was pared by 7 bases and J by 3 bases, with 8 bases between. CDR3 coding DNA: TGCGCCAGCGCCGACAGCTACGAGCAGTACTTC. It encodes CASADSYEQYF.

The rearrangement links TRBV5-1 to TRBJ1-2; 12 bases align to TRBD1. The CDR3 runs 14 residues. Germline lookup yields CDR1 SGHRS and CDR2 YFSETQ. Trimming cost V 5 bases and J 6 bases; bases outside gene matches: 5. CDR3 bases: TGCGCCAGCAGTTCGGGACAGGGGGCGGATGGCTACACCTTC. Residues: CASSSGQGADGYTF.

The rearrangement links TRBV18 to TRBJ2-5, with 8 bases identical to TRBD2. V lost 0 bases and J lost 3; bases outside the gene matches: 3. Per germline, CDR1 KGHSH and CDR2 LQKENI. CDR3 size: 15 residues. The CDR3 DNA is TGTGCCAGCTCACCACCGGCGGGGGGAGAAGAGACCCAGTACTTC. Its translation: CASSPPAGGEETQYF.

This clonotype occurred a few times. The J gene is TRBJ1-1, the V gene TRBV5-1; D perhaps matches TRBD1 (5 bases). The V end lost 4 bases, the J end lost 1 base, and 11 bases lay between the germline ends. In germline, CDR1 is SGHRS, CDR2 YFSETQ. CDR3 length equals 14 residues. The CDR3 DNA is TGCGCCAGCAGCGAACAGGTCACGAACACTGAAGCTTTCTTT. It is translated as CASSEQVTNTEAFF.

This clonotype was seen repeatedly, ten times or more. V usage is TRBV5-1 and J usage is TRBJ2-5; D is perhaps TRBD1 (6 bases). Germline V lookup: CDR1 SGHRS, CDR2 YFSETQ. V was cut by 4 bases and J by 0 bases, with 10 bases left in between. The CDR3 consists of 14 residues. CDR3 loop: CASSHRADQETQYF. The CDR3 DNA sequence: TGCGCCAGCAGCCACAGGGCCGACCAAGAGACCCAGTACTTC.

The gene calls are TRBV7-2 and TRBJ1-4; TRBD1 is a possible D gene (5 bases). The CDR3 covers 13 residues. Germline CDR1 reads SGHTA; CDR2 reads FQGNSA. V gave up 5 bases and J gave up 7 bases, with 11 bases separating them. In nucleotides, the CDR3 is TGTGCCAGCAGCGGGGGACGGAGTGAAAAACTGTTTTTT. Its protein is CASSGGRSEKLFF.

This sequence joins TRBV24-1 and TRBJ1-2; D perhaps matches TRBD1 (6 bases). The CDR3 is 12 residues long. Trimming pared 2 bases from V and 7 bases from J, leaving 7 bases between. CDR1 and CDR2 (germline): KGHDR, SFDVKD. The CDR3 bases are TGTGCCACCAGTGATTGGGGGCGTGGCTACACCTTC. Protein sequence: CATSDWGRGYTF.

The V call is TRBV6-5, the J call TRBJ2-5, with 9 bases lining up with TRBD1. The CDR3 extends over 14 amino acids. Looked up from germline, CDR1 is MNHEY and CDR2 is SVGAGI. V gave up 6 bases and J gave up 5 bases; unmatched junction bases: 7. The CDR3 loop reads CASRKQGAFETQYF. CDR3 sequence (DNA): TGTGCCAGCAGAAAACAGGGGGCGTTCGAGACCCAGTACTTC.

The CDR3 nucleotides read TGTGCCAGTCGGACAGGATCGGCGGAAAAACTGTTTTTT. This encodes CASRTGSAEKLFF. J is TRBJ1-4 and V is TRBV11-2, with TRBD1 matching over 7 bases. Per the germline V gene, CDR1 is SGHAT and CDR2 is FQNNGV. Trimming took 9 bases from V and 8 from J; bases not matched to a gene: 9. The CDR3 extends over 13 amino acids.

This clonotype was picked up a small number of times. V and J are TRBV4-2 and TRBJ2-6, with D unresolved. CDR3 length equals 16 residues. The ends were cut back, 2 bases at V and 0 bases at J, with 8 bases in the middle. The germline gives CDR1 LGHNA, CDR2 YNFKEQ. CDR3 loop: CASSQPASSGANVLTF. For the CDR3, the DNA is TGTGCCAGCAGCCAACCTGCATCCTCTGGGGCCAACGTCCTGACTTTC.

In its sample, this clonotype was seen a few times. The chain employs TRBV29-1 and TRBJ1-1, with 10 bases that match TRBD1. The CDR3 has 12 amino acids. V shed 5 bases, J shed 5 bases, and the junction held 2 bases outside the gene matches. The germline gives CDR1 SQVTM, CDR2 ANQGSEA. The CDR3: CSVRDRGTEAFF. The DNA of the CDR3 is TGCAGCGTTAGGGACAGGGGAACTGAAGCTTTCTTT.

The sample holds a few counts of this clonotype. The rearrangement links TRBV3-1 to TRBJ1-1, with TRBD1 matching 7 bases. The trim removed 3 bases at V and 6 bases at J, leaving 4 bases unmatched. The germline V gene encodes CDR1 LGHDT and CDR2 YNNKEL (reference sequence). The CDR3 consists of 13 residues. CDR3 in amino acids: CASSQLTGAEAFF. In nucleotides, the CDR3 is TGTGCCAGCAGCCAGCTCACAGGGGCTGAAGCTTTCTTT.

The CDR3 region is CASSPTGTSGGETQYF. CDR3 bases: TGTGCCAGCAGCCCAACCGGGACTAGCGGAGGAGAGACCCAGTACTTC. The rearrangement links TRBV3-1 to TRBJ2-5; 11 positions match TRBD2. V trimming: 4 bases; J trimming: 4 bases; junction bases outside the gene matches: 8. Looked up from germline, CDR1 is LGHDT and CDR2 is YNNKEL (reference sequence). The CDR3 consists of 16 residues.

DNA of the CDR3: TGTGCCAGCAGCGGTCACGGCAGGCAGGGATCCCTGAGCTCCTACGAGCAGTACGTC. Translated: CASSGHGRQGSLSSYEQYV. The chain is built from TRBV21-1 and TRBJ2-7; the table's D call of TRBD1 was not tested on the DNA. TRBV21-1 is tagged as a pseudogene. The CDR3 is made up of 19 amino acids.

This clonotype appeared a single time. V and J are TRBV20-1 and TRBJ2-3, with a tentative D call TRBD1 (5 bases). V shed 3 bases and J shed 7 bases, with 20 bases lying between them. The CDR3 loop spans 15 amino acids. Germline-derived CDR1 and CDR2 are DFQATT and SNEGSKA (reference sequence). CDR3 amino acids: CSASPAYRSPYTQYF. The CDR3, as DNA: TGCAGTGCTAGCCCAGCCTACAGGTCCCCCTATACGCAGTATTTT.

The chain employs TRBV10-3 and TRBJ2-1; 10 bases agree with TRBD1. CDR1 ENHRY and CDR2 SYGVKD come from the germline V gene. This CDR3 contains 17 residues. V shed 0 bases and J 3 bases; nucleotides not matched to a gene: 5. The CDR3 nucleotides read TGTGCCATCAGTGAGTCAATAGGGGACAGGGGCTACAATGAGCAGTTCTTC. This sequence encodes CAISESIGDRGYNEQFF.

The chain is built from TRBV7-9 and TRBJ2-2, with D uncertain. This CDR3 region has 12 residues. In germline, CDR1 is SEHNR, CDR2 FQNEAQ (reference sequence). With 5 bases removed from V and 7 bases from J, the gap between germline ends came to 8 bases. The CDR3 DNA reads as TGTGCCAGCAGCAGGCATGGCGGGGAGCTGTTTTTT. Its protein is CASSRHGGELFF.

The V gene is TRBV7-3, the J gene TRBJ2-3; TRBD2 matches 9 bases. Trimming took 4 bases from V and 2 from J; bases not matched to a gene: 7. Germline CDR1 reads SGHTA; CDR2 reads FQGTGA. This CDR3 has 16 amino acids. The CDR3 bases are TGTGCCAGCAGCTCCGCCGCGGGGGGGATCACAGATACGCAGTATTTT. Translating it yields CASSSAAGGITDTQYF.

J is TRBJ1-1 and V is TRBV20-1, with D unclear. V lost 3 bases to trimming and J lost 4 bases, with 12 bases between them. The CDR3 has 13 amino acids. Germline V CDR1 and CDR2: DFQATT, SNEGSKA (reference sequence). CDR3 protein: CSARIRVSTEAFF. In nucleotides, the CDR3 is TGCAGTGCTAGGATTCGGGTAAGCACTGAAGCTTTCTTT.

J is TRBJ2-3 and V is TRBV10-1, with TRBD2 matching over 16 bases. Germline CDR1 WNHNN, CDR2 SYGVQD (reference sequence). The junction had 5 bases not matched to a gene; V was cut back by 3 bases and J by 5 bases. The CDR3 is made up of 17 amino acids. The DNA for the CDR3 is TGCGCCAGCAGTGATGGGACTAGCGGGGGGGCCAAAGATACGCAGTATTTT. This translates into CASSDGTSGGAKDTQYF.

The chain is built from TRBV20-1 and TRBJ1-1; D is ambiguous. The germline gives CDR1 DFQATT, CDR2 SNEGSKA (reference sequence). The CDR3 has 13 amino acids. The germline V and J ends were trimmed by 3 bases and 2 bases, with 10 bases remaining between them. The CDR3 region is CSASGHTNTEAFF. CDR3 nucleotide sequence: TGCAGTGCTAGTGGGCATACAAACACTGAAGCTTTCTTT.

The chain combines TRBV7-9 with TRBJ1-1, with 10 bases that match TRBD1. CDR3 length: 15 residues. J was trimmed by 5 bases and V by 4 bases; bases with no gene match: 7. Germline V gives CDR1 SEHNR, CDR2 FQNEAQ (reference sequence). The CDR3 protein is CASSSDRGGRTEAFF. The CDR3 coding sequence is TGTGCCAGCAGCTCGGACAGGGGGGGGAGGACTGAAGCTTTCTTT.

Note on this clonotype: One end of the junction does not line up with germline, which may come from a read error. CDR3 bases: TGTGCCACCAGAAGAGAGAGGAGGGGCAATGGGGCCAACGTCCTGACTTTC. It codes for CATRRERRGNGANVLTF. The chain recombines TRBV15 with TRBJ2-6; tentatively, D is TRBD2 (6 bases). This CDR3 region has 17 residues. Germline CDR1 and CDR2: LNHNV and YYDKDF (reference sequence).